These 23 T cell receptor beta chains were sequenced from one sample in a study of CD4+ T cells in melanoma. Profiled with immunoSEQ multiplex PCR; TCRdb holds only in-frame clones, not every one. Among approximately 20,000 clones, roughly 87% were seen once, and the ten largest hold about 4%. Sequencing was carried out using cells from a culture (not recorded whether cultured in vitro). The source is a human donor with melanoma.

This clone was observed once. The chain links TRBV18 to TRBJ1-2; D may be TRBD1 (5 bases). Germline V gene data show CDR1 as KGHSH and CDR2 as LQKENI. The length of the CDR3 is 12 residues. The ends were cut back, 6 bases at V and 7 bases at J, with 12 bases in the middle. CDR3 residues: CASSSQGGGYTF. In DNA, the CDR3 is TGTGCCAGCTCTAGCCAGGGCGGTGGCTACACCTTC.

V and J are TRBV18 and TRBJ1-1; tentative D call: TRBD1 (5 bases). V dropped 2 bases and J dropped 5 bases, with 12 bases sitting between them. Germline V gives CDR1 KGHSH, CDR2 LQKENI. The CDR3 has 14 residues. Here the CDR3 DNA reads TGTGCCAGCTCACCAGAGAGGGGTGGTACTGAAGCTTTCTTT. This codes for CASSPERGGTEAFF.

The V call is TRBV2, the J call TRBJ2-7; the D call may be TRBD1 or TRBD2 (6 bases each). Trimming stripped 7 bases from V and 4 bases from J, with 14 bases between. The V gene's germline CDR1 is SNHLY and CDR2 FYNNEI. The CDR3 totals 13 residues. Here the CDR3 reads CASNYGGPYEQYF. The CDR3 DNA reads as TGTGCCAGCAATTATGGGGGGCCATACGAGCAGTACTTC.

The chain carries TRBV6-6 and TRBJ1-4, with TRBD1 identical over 7 bases. CDR3 length equals 15 residues. V trimming: 2 bases; J trimming: 0 bases; junction bases outside the gene matches: 0. In germline, CDR1 is MNHNY, CDR2 SVGAGI (reference sequence). CDR3 sequence reads: CASSYGTATNEKLFF. The CDR3 nucleotides are TGTGCCAGCAGTTACGGGACAGCAACTAATGAAAAACTGTTTTTT.

The rearrangement links TRBV18 to TRBJ2-3; no clear D gene. The germline CDR1 and CDR2 sequences are KGHSH and LQKENI. V was cut by 3 bases and J by 1 base, with 11 bases left in between. CDR3 length: 15 residues. CDR3 amino acids: CASSPSQPGTDTQYF. DNA for the CDR3: TGTGCCAGCTCACCGTCACAGCCCGGCACAGATACGCAGTATTTT.

The chain combines TRBV5-1 with TRBJ1-4; 10 nucleotides line up with TRBD1. Germline V gives CDR1 SGHRS, CDR2 YFSETQ. J gave up 3 bases and V 3 bases, and 5 bases lay outside the gene matches. The CDR3 totals 16 residues. The CDR3 DNA is TGCGCCAGCAGCTGGGGGACAGGGGCGGCTAATGAAAAACTGTTTTTT. Translation gives CASSWGTGAANEKLFF.

CDR3: CASSLRRLAGNTGELFF. The CDR3 DNA reads TGTGCCAGCTCACTCCGACGACTAGCGGGGAACACCGGGGAGCTGTTTTTT. The J gene is TRBJ2-2, the V gene TRBV18; 10 bases map to TRBD2. Germline CDR1 and CDR2: KGHSH and LQKENI. The V gene end was trimmed by 4 bases and the J gene end by 1 base; junction bases not matched to a gene: 6. The CDR3 sequence is 17 residues long. Complete variable domain (other parts from reference TRBV18 and TRBJ2-2): NAGVMQNPRHLVRRRGQEARLRCSPMKGHSHVYWYRQLPEEGLKFMVYLQKENIIDESGMPKERFSAEFPKEGPSILRIQQVVRGDSAAYFCASSLRRLAGNTGELFFGEGSRLTVL.

This chain uses TRBV6-1 with TRBJ1-4; possibly TRBD1 for D (6 bases). With 2 bases removed from V and 8 bases from J, the gap between germline ends came to 15 bases. The CDR3 extends over 15 amino acids. Germline-derived CDR1 and CDR2 are MNHNS and SASEGT. This CDR3 is CASSEPGTIGEKLFF. The CDR3 DNA sequence: TGTGCCAGCAGTGAACCGGGGACAATTGGAGAAAAACTGTTTTTT.

V usage is TRBV28 and J usage is TRBJ1-2; TRBD1 might be the D (6 bases). The CDR3 runs to 15 residues. CDR1 MDHEN and CDR2 SYDVKM come from the germline V gene. V was cut by 3 bases and J by 4 bases, with 15 bases left in between. Here the CDR3 reads CASSFGNRVSYGYTF. The CDR3 DNA reads as TGTGCCAGCAGTTTTGGGAACAGGGTTAGCTATGGCTACACCTTC.

The CDR3 protein is CAWSYAGNQPQHF. CDR3 bases: TGTGCCTGGAGTTATGCCGGCAATCAGCCCCAGCATTTT. The rearrangement links TRBV30 to TRBJ1-5, with D uncertain. Germline CDR1 is GTSNPN and CDR2 is SVGIG (reference sequence). V was cut by 2 bases and J by 2 bases, with 7 bases left in between. This CDR3 contains 13 residues.

The table lists this clone with a few counts. J is TRBJ1-4 and V is TRBV30; the match to TRBD1 covers 8 bases. Germline trimming cut 3 bases from V and 9 bases from J; bases unmatched to any gene: 9. CDR3 length equals 14 residues. Per the germline V gene, CDR1 is GTSNPN and CDR2 is SVGIG (reference sequence). For the CDR3, the DNA is TGTGCCTGGAGCCAGGACAGGGCGGGGAAAAAACTGTTTTTT. It yields the protein CAWSQDRAGKKLFF.

About this clone itself: A read error may produce the germline difference seen at one junction end. This sequence joins TRBV7-7 and TRBJ2-2; tentatively, D is TRBD1 (6 bases). The CDR3 sequence is 14 residues long. The germline gives CDR1 SSHAT, CDR2 FNYEAQ (reference sequence). CDR3 DNA: TGTGCTAGCAGCTTGACAGGGAACACCGGGGAGCTGTTTTTT. Residues: CASSLTGNTGELFF.

This chain joins TRBV13 and TRBJ1-6; 7 positions agree with TRBD1. CDR3 length: 13 amino acids. V was pared by 0 bases and J by 10 bases, with 0 bases of the junction left unmatched. Looked up from germline, CDR1 is PRHDT and CDR2 is FYEKMQ (reference sequence). CDR3 sequence reads: CASSLGQGSPLHF. CDR3 coding DNA: TGTGCCAGCAGCTTAGGACAGGGGTCACCCCTCCACTTT.

V and J are TRBV6-6 and TRBJ1-5; D is possibly TRBD1 (5 bases). The V gene's germline CDR1 is MNHNY and CDR2 SVGAGI (reference sequence). The ends were cut back, 3 bases at V and 5 bases at J, with 11 bases in the middle. This CDR3 spans 14 amino acids. DNA of the CDR3: TGTGCCAGCAGTTATAGAAGGGGAGATCAGCCCCAGCATTTT. Protein product: CASSYRRGDQPQHF.

The J gene is TRBJ1-1, the V gene TRBV5-1, with a tentative D call TRBD1 (6 bases). Trimming took 5 bases from V and 7 from J, leaving 18 bases between them. The CDR3 contains 14 residues. Germline V gene sequence: CDR1 SGHRS, CDR2 YFSETQ. Written as DNA, the CDR3 is TGCGCCAGCAGGAGAGACAGGCCCACGGATGAAGCTTTCTTT. This gives the protein CASRRDRPTDEAFF.

This chain uses TRBV30 with TRBJ1-1, with 12 bases that match TRBD1. V was pared by 0 bases and J by 5 bases, with 10 bases of the junction left unmatched. This CDR3 has 17 amino acids. Germline assignment: CDR1 GTSNPN and CDR2 SVGIG (reference sequence). CDR3 residues: CAWSVNRDRGQRTEAFF. CDR3 nucleotide sequence: TGTGCCTGGAGTGTCAATCGGGACAGGGGGCAGAGAACTGAAGCTTTCTTT.

The chain combines TRBV25-1 with TRBJ2-1; D unresolved. The CDR3 totals 13 residues. Per germline, CDR1 MGHDK and CDR2 SYGVNS. Between the trimmed V and J ends, which lost 3 bases and 3 bases, there was a span of 6 bases. The CDR3 protein is CASSEVLYNEQFF. The CDR3 bases are TGTGCCAGCAGTGAGGTCCTCTACAATGAGCAGTTCTTC.

The chain couples TRBV27 to TRBJ1-2; 10 bases align to TRBD1. J was trimmed by 3 bases and V by 6 bases; bases with no gene match: 7. The CDR3 is made up of 15 amino acids. CDR1 is MNHEY, CDR2 SMNVEV, per germline (reference sequence). CDR3 residues: CASRSLTGGHYGYTF. In DNA form, the CDR3 reads TGTGCCAGCAGGTCCCTGACAGGGGGCCACTATGGCTACACCTTC.

The rearrangement uses TRBV7-9 and TRBJ1-5; D gene unclear. The CDR3 length is 16 residues. Trimming pared 1 base from V and 1 base from J, leaving 11 bases between. Germline CDR1 reads SEHNR; CDR2 reads FQNEAQ (reference sequence). The CDR3 DNA follows: TGTGCCAGCAGCTTAGGGACCGGTGGGAGCAATCAGCCCCAGCATTTT. Residues: CASSLGTGGSNQPQHF.

This clone qualifies as medium-sized (0.01 to 0.1%). V and J are TRBV7-9 and TRBJ1-1; D ambiguous. V lost 5 bases and J 1 base, leaving 11 bases between the germline ends. The CDR3 sequence is 14 residues long. The V gene's germline CDR1 is SEHNR and CDR2 FQNEAQ (reference sequence). The chain's CDR3 is CASSARGANTEAFF. The CDR3 DNA is TGTGCCAGCAGCGCCAGAGGCGCGAACACTGAAGCTTTCTTT. Using reference TRBV7-9 and TRBJ1-1 for the parts outside the CDR3, the full variable domain is DTGVSQNPRHKITKRGQNVTFRCDPISEHNRLYWYRQTLGQGPEFLTYFQNEAQLEKSRLLSDRFSAERPKGSFSTLEIQRTEQGDSAMYLCASSARGANTEAFFGQGTRLTVV.

The CDR3 sequence: CASSLVTGWGYTF. The DNA for the CDR3 is TGTGCCAGCAGCTTAGTAACGGGTTGGGGCTACACCTTC. The genes are TRBV7-9 and TRBJ1-2, with no clear D. The CDR3 runs to 13 residues. Trimming left V 1 base short and J 8 bases short, with 11 bases between. In germline, CDR1 is SEHNR, CDR2 FQNEAQ (reference sequence).

V usage is TRBV11-2 and J usage is TRBJ1-2; D is uncertain. Trimming pared 5 bases from V and 0 bases from J, leaving 13 bases between. CDR1 is SGHAT and CDR2 is FQNNGV in the germline V gene. This CDR3 contains 15 residues. The CDR3 reads CASSPIRSANYGYTF. The CDR3 region has the DNA TGTGCCAGCAGCCCTATCAGATCGGCTAACTATGGCTACACCTTC.

The J gene is TRBJ2-7, the V gene TRBV7-6, with D perhaps TRBD1 (6 bases). Germline V gene lookup returns CDR1 SGHVS and CDR2 FNYEAQ. Between the trimmed V and J ends, which lost 1 base and 3 bases, there was a span of 13 bases. This CDR3 contains 15 residues. CDR3 in DNA: TGTGCCAGCAGCTTAGGGGGTCAGGGGTACTACGAGCAGTACTTC. Translation gives CASSLGGQGYYEQYF.